These 21 T cell receptor beta chains originate from one sample sequenced in a study of STAT5B mutations in CD4+ large granular lymphocyte leukemia. Libraries were prepared by immunoSEQ multiplex PCR; TCRdb keeps only in-frame clonotypes and omits some of them. The profile shows about 31,000 clones, 72% of them singletons. The source material was CD4+ T cells from blood buffy coats. The receptor source for this set is a human donor in good health.

The J gene is TRBJ2-3, the V gene TRBV9, with 13 bases that match TRBD2. Germline V CDR1 and CDR2: SGDLS, YYNGEE. V shed 3 bases, J shed 1 base, and the junction held 2 bases outside the gene matches. CDR3 length equals 16 residues. The CDR3 DNA reads TGTGCCAGCAGCGAAACTAGCGGGGGGGGCACAGATACGCAGTATTTT. This gives the protein CASSETSGGGTDTQYF.

V gene TRBV10-3 combines with J gene TRBJ2-7; the D gene is possibly TRBD1 (6 bases). Germline V gene sequence: CDR1 ENHRY, CDR2 SYGVKD. Trimming left V 3 bases short and J 5 bases short, with 11 bases between. CDR3 length: 13 amino acids. The CDR3 nucleotides read TGTGCCATCAGTGACAGGGGACCAAACGAGCAGTACTTC. This sequence encodes CAISDRGPNEQYF.

This rearrangement joins TRBV10-3 to TRBJ2-3; TRBD1 matches 11 bases. V shed 6 bases, J shed 1 base, and the junction held 9 bases outside the gene matches. This CDR3 has 17 amino acids. Germline-derived CDR1 and CDR2 are ENHRY and SYGVKD. The CDR3 spells CAISAGTGGSGTDTQYF. DNA of the CDR3: TGTGCCATCAGCGCCGGGACAGGGGGGTCGGGCACAGATACGCAGTATTTT.

The chain recombines TRBV4-3 with TRBJ1-6; no clear D gene. The CDR3 contains 16 residues. The V end lost 0 bases, the J end lost 6 bases, and 12 bases lay between the germline ends. Germline lookup yields CDR1 LGHNA and CDR2 YSLEER. The CDR3 is CASSQEGGQSNSPLHF. CDR3 in DNA: TGCGCCAGCAGCCAAGAAGGAGGTCAGAGTAATTCACCCCTCCACTTT.

This clone was seen more than once but under ten times. V and J are TRBV5-1 and TRBJ1-5; 8 bases align to TRBD1. CDR3 length: 15 residues. CDR1 SGHRS and CDR2 YFSETQ come from the germline V gene. Trimming at V came to 4 bases and at J to 4 bases, leaving 7 bases not matched to a gene. The DNA of the CDR3 is TGCGCCAGCAGCCTTGGACAGGGAAGGAATCAGCCCCAGCATTTT. Translating gives CASSLGQGRNQPQHF.

V usage is TRBV7-2 and J usage is TRBJ1-2, with 10 bases matching TRBD1. Per germline, CDR1 SGHTA and CDR2 FQGNSA. The CDR3 extends over 14 amino acids. With 5 bases clipped from V and 8 bases from J, the junction kept 8 bases outside the gene matches. CDR3 coding DNA: TGTGCCAGCAGCCAAGACAGGGGGCGAGTGGGCTACACCTTC. It translates to CASSQDRGRVGYTF.

The CDR3 DNA is TGTGCCAGCAGCCCGTTCGAGACCCAGTACTTC. Residues: CASSPFETQYF. The chain links TRBV2 to TRBJ2-5; D gene unclear. The CDR3 loop spans 11 amino acids. Germline CDR1 is SNHLY and CDR2 is FYNNEI. Trimming removed 6 bases at V and 5 bases at J, with 7 bases between.

The chain links TRBV19 to TRBJ2-3; 12 bases are shared with TRBD2. The V gene end was trimmed by 4 bases and the J gene end by 2 bases; junction bases not matched to a gene: 4. The CDR3 covers 16 residues. Per germline, CDR1 LNHDA and CDR2 SQIVND (reference sequence). In nucleotides, the CDR3 is TGTGCCAGTAGTACAGGACTAGCGGGGCCCACAGATACGCAGTATTTT. Its translation is CASSTGLAGPTDTQYF.

This sequence joins TRBV2 and TRBJ1-1; the match to TRBD1 covers 8 bases. Germline values: CDR1 SNHLY, CDR2 FYNNEI. There are 13 residues in the CDR3. The V and J ends lost 4 bases and 6 bases, in that order; junction bases with no gene match: 4. The CDR3 loop is CASSGQGFAEAFF. CDR3 bases: TGTGCCAGCAGTGGACAGGGGTTCGCTGAAGCTTTCTTT.

This clone was seen more than once but under ten times. The genes are TRBV4-2 and TRBJ2-7; perhaps TRBD1 as D (5 bases). CDR3 length equals 16 residues. In germline, CDR1 is LGHNA, CDR2 YNFKEQ. Trimming removed 1 base from V and 0 bases from J, with 13 bases in between. DNA for the CDR3: TGTGCCAGCAGCCAAGTAACAGGTCCGTCCTCCTACGAGCAGTACTTC. Translating it yields CASSQVTGPSSYEQYF.

This rearrangement joins TRBV5-6 to TRBJ1-1; D is possibly TRBD1 (6 bases). Trimming stripped 1 base from V and 10 bases from J, with 14 bases between. Germline V CDR1 and CDR2: SGHDT, YYEEEE. The CDR3 is 13 residues long. The CDR3 DNA follows: TGTGCCAGCAGCTTGCCACAGGGTGTTACAGCTTTCTTT. It yields the protein CASSLPQGVTAFF.

The chain links TRBV30 to TRBJ2-3; the D gene is possibly TRBD2 (6 bases). In germline, CDR1 is GTSNPN, CDR2 SVGIG (reference sequence). This CDR3 has 13 residues. In DNA, the CDR3 is TGTACTGGGGAGGCAGACCACAGAGGTACGCAGTATTTT. It yields the protein CTGEADHRGTQYF.

The rearrangement links TRBV2 to TRBJ1-2; tentatively, D is TRBD1 (6 bases). V lost 2 bases, J lost 6 bases, and 13 bases lay in between. The germline V gene encodes CDR1 SNHLY and CDR2 FYNNEI. There are 14 residues in the CDR3. Written as DNA, the CDR3 is TGTGCCAGCAGTGAAAGGGGGGCAGGAGATGGCTACACCTTC. Protein sequence: CASSERGAGDGYTF. Variable domain in full (rest from reference TRBV2 and TRBJ1-2): EPEVTQTPSHQVTQMGQEVILRCVPISNHLYFYWYRQILGQKVEFLVSFYNNEISEKSEIFDDQFSVERPDGSNFTLKIRSTKLEDSAMYFCASSERGAGDGYTFGSGTRLTVV.

V usage is TRBV30 and J usage is TRBJ1-6; tentative D call: TRBD1 (5 bases). Germline loops: CDR1 GTSNPN, CDR2 SVGIG (reference sequence). With 3 bases removed from V and 10 bases from J, the gap between germline ends came to 19 bases. The CDR3 is 15 amino acids. CDR3 nucleotides: TGTGCCTGGAGGACCATTGGGACCGGAGGGTCACCCCTCCACTTT. Amino acids: CAWRTIGTGGSPLHF.

The table lists this clone with a count of one. The chain joins TRBV11-2 to TRBJ2-4, with D perhaps matching TRBD1 or TRBD2 (6 bases each). Deletions cut 7 bases from V and 3 bases from J, with 16 bases between. The CDR3 is 15 residues long. Germline lookup yields CDR1 SGHAT and CDR2 FQNNGV. CDR3 sequence (DNA): TGTGCCAGCACGACAAGGGGGGTCGGCAAAAACATTCAGTACTTC. It codes for CASTTRGVGKNIQYF.

The chain has TRBV11-2 and TRBJ1-6; 7 positions agree with TRBD1. The V segment lost 4 bases and the J segment 0 bases; nucleotides outside the gene matches: 6. The CDR3 is 17 residues long. CDR1 and CDR2 (germline): SGHAT, FQNNGV. The CDR3 protein is CASSSTGTSSYNSPLHF. The DNA for the CDR3 is TGTGCCAGCAGCTCGACAGGGACGAGCTCCTATAATTCACCCCTCCACTTT.

The V call is TRBV5-1, the J call TRBJ1-1, with D perhaps matching TRBD1 (6 bases). The CDR3 loop spans 15 amino acids. V was trimmed by 4 bases and J by 3 bases, leaving 16 bases between them. Germline V CDR1 and CDR2: SGHRS, YFSETQ. Here the CDR3 DNA reads TGCGCCAGCAGCCCCTGGGGGGGGGCGGACACTGAAGCTTTCTTT. It encodes CASSPWGGADTEAFF. Supplemented by reference TRBV5-1 and TRBJ1-1, the full variable domain reads KAGVTQTPRYLIKTRGQQVTLSCSPISGHRSVSWYQQTPGQGLQFLFEYFSETQRNKGNFPGRFSGRQFSNSRSEMNVSTLELGDSALYLCASSPWGGADTEAFFGQGTRLTVV.

The chain links TRBV9 to TRBJ2-3, with 7 positions matching TRBD2. After removal of 4 bases from V and 0 bases from J, the junction contained 5 bases not matched to a gene. The V gene's germline CDR1 is SGDLS and CDR2 YYNGEE. The CDR3 covers 15 residues. CDR3 sequence: CASSSRGVSTDTQYF. CDR3 DNA: TGTGCCAGCAGCTCCCGGGGGGTTAGCACAGATACGCAGTATTTT.

The chain recombines TRBV7-2 with TRBJ1-6; 9 bases map to TRBD1. In germline, CDR1 is SGHTA, CDR2 FQGNSA. This CDR3 spans 16 amino acids. V was clipped by 5 bases and J by 7 bases; unmatched bases: 9. The CDR3 region has the DNA TGTGCCAGCAGCCAACGGGGGACAGGGACCAATTCACCCCTCCACTTT. It specifies CASSQRGTGTNSPLHF.

The genes are TRBV14 and TRBJ1-1, with 8 bases identical to TRBD1. The junction had 2 bases not matched to a gene; V was cut back by 2 bases and J by 3 bases. CDR1 and CDR2 (germline): SGHDN, FVKESK. This CDR3 is built from 14 residues. As DNA, the CDR3 is TGTGCCAGCAGCCAACAGGGGGCCTACACTGAAGCTTTCTTT. This gives the protein CASSQQGAYTEAFF.

The chain links TRBV19 to TRBJ2-2, with D perhaps TRBD1 or TRBD2 (5 bases each). This CDR3 is built from 13 residues. In germline, CDR1 is LNHDA, CDR2 SQIVND (reference sequence). The germline V and J ends were trimmed by 7 bases and 8 bases, with 14 bases remaining between them. The CDR3 DNA reads TGTGCCAGTAAGGGACCCGCCGCAGGGGAGCTGTTTTTT. As protein: CASKGPAAGELFF.